This is a list of T cell receptor beta chains from one sample in a study of T-cell reconstitution after alpha-beta-depleted transplantation in children. TCRdb used MiXCR to reprocess the PCR reads, holding one entry per CDR3 protein. Among around 230,000 distinct CDR3 sequences listed, under 20% were seen once. Sample: PBMCs, mostly from graft donor cells, taken 360 days after TCRalphabeta/CD19-depleted stem cell transplant. Source of these receptors: a male patient between 2 and 10 years old who had a stem cell transplant for acute lymphoblastic leukemia, so the T cells may come from the graft donor. Both conserved end residues are part of each CDR3. Each record gives: J gene, V gene, D gene, clone size, CDR3 protein, CDR3 DNA. D genes are given only for firm matches. Clone size appears in some rows only: once, few, many, or a class for an expanded clone.

TRBJ2-1,TRBV20-1,TRBD2,-,CSARGFLSGRTWNEQFF,TGCAGTGCTAGAGGTTTCCTTAGCGGGAGAACTTGGAATGAGCAGTTCTTC
TRBJ2-5,TRBV20-1,TRBD1,-,CSAIKRQGEETQYF,TGCAGTGCCATTAAAAGACAGGGAGAAGAGACCCAGTACTTC
TRBJ1-1,TRBV12-3/TRBV12-4,-,-,CASKLRVPLGENTEAFF,TGTGCCAGCAAGCTGAGGGTCCCCTTGGGCGAGAACACTGAAGCTTTCTTT
TRBJ1-6,TRBV11-2,-,few,CASSPIPGLLDSPLHF,TGTGCCAGCAGCCCCATCCCGGGTTTACTCGATTCACCCCTCCACTTT
TRBJ2-6,TRBV12-3/TRBV12-4,TRBD2,-,CASSLKRRGVGMANVLTF,TGTGCCAGCAGTCTAAAAAGGCGGGGGGTCGGGATGGCCAACGTCCTGACTTTC
TRBJ2-1,TRBV2,-,few,CASTIWRQFAYNEQFF,TGTGCCAGCACCATTTGGAGGCAGTTCGCCTACAATGAGCAGTTCTTC
TRBJ2-3,TRBV4-1,-,few,CASSQEGARTGPDTQYF,TGCGCCAGCAGCCAAGAGGGTGCCCGGACCGGGCCAGATACGCAGTATTTT
TRBJ1-6,TRBV29-1,TRBD1,few,CSVEYRGQDYSPLHF,TGCAGCGTTGAATATCGGGGACAGGACTATTCACCCCTCCACTTT
TRBJ2-1,TRBV27,TRBD2,few,CASSLNGRSPSEQFF,TGTGCCAGCAGTTTGAACGGGAGGTCGCCTAGTGAGCAGTTCTTC
TRBJ2-7,TRBV12-3/TRBV12-4,-,few,CASSLEGSYYEQYF,TGTGCCAGCAGTTTAGAGGGCAGTTACTACGAGCAGTACTTC
TRBJ2-1,TRBV7-9,TRBD1,-,CASSLTGGAHNEQFF,TGTGCCAGCAGCTTGACAGGGGGCGCCCACAATGAGCAGTTCTTC
TRBJ2-6,TRBV5-1,-,-,CASSLDGRPPGANVLTF,TGCGCCAGCAGCTTGGATGGACGGCCTCCCGGGGCCAACGTCCTGACTTTC
TRBJ1-2,TRBV12-3/TRBV12-4,TRBD1,-,CASADRARSGYTF,TGTGCCAGTGCGGACAGGGCCCGGAGCGGCTACACCTTC
TRBJ2-6,TRBV28,-,-,CASRERTGTGANVLTF,TGTGCCAGCAGAGAACGAACAGGGACTGGGGCCAACGTCCTGACTTTC
TRBJ2-7,TRBV5-1,-,many,CASSGLVGYEQYF,TGCGCCAGCAGCGGCCTGGTAGGCTACGAGCAGTACTTC
TRBJ1-1,TRBV20-1,-,-,CSASRVGTEAFF,TGCAGTGCTTCCCGCGTGGGCACTGAAGCTTTCTTT
TRBJ1-1,TRBV11-1,-,few,CASSLGGGSGRGSTEAFF,TGTGCCAGCAGCTTGGGGGGAGGGTCGGGACGCGGTAGCACTGAAGCTTTCTTT
TRBJ1-6,TRBV27,-,-,CASSPRTLQILYNSPLHF,TGTGCCAGCAGTCCAAGGACACTCCAGATTCTCTATAATTCACCCCTCCACTTT
TRBJ2-5,TRBV14,-,few,CASSKLGEETQYF,TGTGCCAGCAGCAAACTGGGAGAAGAGACCCAGTACTTC
TRBJ2-3,TRBV7-6,-,few,CASRLGSYTDTQYF,TGTGCCAGCAGGTTGGGCTCCTACACAGATACGCAGTATTTT
TRBJ2-7,TRBV24-1,TRBD1,-,CATMGQGAQGSYEQYF,TGTGCCACCATGGGCCAGGGGGCGCAAGGATCCTACGAGCAGTACTTC
TRBJ2-7,TRBV5-5,-,-,CASSWTSTEQYF,TGTGCCAGCAGCTGGACGAGCACCGAGCAGTACTTC
TRBJ1-1,TRBV29-1,-,-,CSVEESTAEAFF,TGCAGCGTTGAAGAGTCGACGGCTGAAGCTTTCTTT
TRBJ1-6,TRBV5-1,-,many,CASSLELKRNSPLHF,TGCGCCAGCAGCTTGGAACTCAAACGGAATTCACCCCTCCACTTT
TRBJ2-6,TRBV12-3/TRBV12-4,-,few,CASSINSGANVLTF,TGTGCCAGCAGTATTAACTCTGGGGCCAACGTCCTGACTTTC
TRBJ2-2,TRBV7-9,-,many,CASSLKAANTGELFF,TGTGCCAGCAGCTTAAAGGCGGCGAACACCGGGGAGCTGTTTTTT
TRBJ2-5,TRBV15,-,few,CATSRDTFGETQYF,TGTGCCACCAGCAGAGATACTTTTGGAGAGACCCAGTACTTC
TRBJ2-7,TRBV6-1,TRBD1,-,CASRPGQSVYEQYF,TGTGCCAGCAGGCCGGGACAGTCAGTTTACGAGCAGTACTTC
TRBJ1-3,TRBV7-2,-,-,CASSLGFVGNTIYF,TGTGCCAGCAGCTTAGGCTTTGTCGGGAACACCATATATTTT
TRBJ2-3,TRBV24-1,TRBD1,-,CATSDSTGGRADTQYF,TGTGCCACCAGTGATTCCACAGGGGGCAGGGCAGATACGCAGTATTTT
TRBJ2-1,TRBV10-3,TRBD2,-,CATDLEAGGASSYNEQFF,TGTGCCACCGATCTGGAAGCGGGGGGGGCCTCCTCCTACAATGAGCAGTTCTTC
TRBJ2-3,TRBV6-1,TRBD2,few,CASSLLGRGAEDTQYF,TGTGCCAGCAGCCTCCTCGGGCGGGGGGCGGAAGATACGCAGTATTTT
TRBJ1-1,TRBV3-1,-,-,CASSQFRGGRTEAFF,TGTGCCAGCAGCCAATTCCGTGGGGGGAGGACTGAAGCTTTCTTT
TRBJ2-3,TRBV6-5,-,-,CASSYQFGRNTDTQYF,TGTGCCAGCAGTTACCAGTTCGGCAGGAACACAGATACGCAGTATTTT
TRBJ2-3,TRBV7-2,-,few,CASSKQGNRADTQYF,TGTGCCAGCAGCAAACAGGGAAATAGGGCAGATACGCAGTATTTT
TRBJ2-1,TRBV5-4,-,-,CASSPSALGYNEQFF,TGTGCCAGCAGCCCCTCTGCGTTGGGGTACAATGAGCAGTTCTTC
TRBJ2-1,TRBV10-2,TRBD2,-,CASSDWRGGYNEQFF,TGCGCCAGCAGTGACTGGCGGGGGGGTTACAATGAGCAGTTCTTC
TRBJ2-1,TRBV6-5,TRBD1,few,CASSSGQGIRQFF,TGTGCCAGCAGTTCGGGACAGGGGATAAGGCAGTTCTTC
TRBJ1-4,TRBV5-1,TRBD1,few,CASSLEPGGRTNEKLFF,TGCGCCAGCAGCTTGGAACCAGGGGGCCGAACTAATGAAAAACTGTTTTTT
TRBJ2-7,TRBV5-1,-,-,CASASRSSRPYEQYF,TGCGCCAGCGCCTCGCGGAGCAGCCGCCCCTACGAGCAGTACTTC